These T cell receptor beta chains were read from a single sample in a study of long-term antiretroviral therapy in people with HIV. The method was immunoSEQ multiplex PCR; TCRdb's version includes in-frame clones alone and lacks a portion of them. Among tens of thousands of clones, about 80% were seen once, and the ten largest hold roughly 7.9%. Sequencing was performed on unsorted PBMCs, taken 0.4 years before starting antiretroviral therapy. The receptors were gathered from a man aged 18 to 35 with HIV. CDR3s include the opening cysteine and the closing phenylalanine or tryptophan. A D gene is named only where the DNA matches it firmly. A row's size may be missing; if present it is once, few, many or a size class.

CDR3 protein: CASSQGASYEQYF
CDR3 DNA: TGCGCCAGCAGCCAAGGGGCAAGCTACGAGCAGTACTTC
D gene: -
clone size: -
J gene: TRBJ2-7
V gene: TRBV4-1
CDR3 length: 13

CDR3 protein: CASSLGRQVGEQFF
CDR3 DNA: TGTGCCAGCAGCTTAGGCCGACAGGTCGGTGAGCAGTTCTTC
D gene: -
clone size: -
J gene: TRBJ2-1
V gene: TRBV7-9
CDR3 length: 14

CDR3 protein: CASSPPGTVMNTEAFF
CDR3 DNA: TGTGCCAGCAGTCCACCCGGGACAGTAATGAACACTGAAGCTTTCTTT
D gene: TRBD1
clone size: -
J gene: TRBJ1-1
V gene: TRBV28
CDR3 length: 16

CDR3 protein: CASSSQGSGNTIYF
CDR3 DNA: TGTGCCAGCAGCTCGCAGGGATCTGGAAACACCATATATTTT
D gene: -
clone size: -
J gene: TRBJ1-3
V gene: TRBV11-2
CDR3 length: 14

CDR3 protein: CASSWAAHPIEKLFF
CDR3 DNA: TGTGCCAGCAGTTGGGCAGCTCACCCCATAGAAAAACTGTTTTTT
D gene: -
clone size: -
J gene: TRBJ1-4
V gene: TRBV28
CDR3 length: 15

CDR3 protein: CASSLGPGQYNEQFF
CDR3 DNA: TGTGCCAGCAGCTTAGGACCCGGGCAATACAATGAGCAGTTCTTC
D gene: -
clone size: -
J gene: TRBJ2-1
V gene: TRBV7-9
CDR3 length: 15

CDR3 protein: CASSLTFRKGATEAFF
CDR3 DNA: TGTGCCAGCAGCTTAACTTTCAGGAAAGGAGCCACTGAAGCTTTCTTT
D gene: -
clone size: -
J gene: TRBJ1-1
V gene: TRBV11-2
CDR3 length: 16

CDR3 protein: CASSDGLAGPDNEQFF
CDR3 DNA: TGCGCCAGCAGTGATGGTCTAGCGGGTCCCGACAATGAGCAGTTCTTC
D gene: TRBD2
clone size: -
J gene: TRBJ2-1
V gene: TRBV10-2
CDR3 length: 16

CDR3 protein: CASGPGQGNNSPLHF
CDR3 DNA: TGTGCCAGCGGCCCCGGACAGGGTAATAATTCACCCCTCCACTTT
D gene: TRBD1
clone size: few
J gene: TRBJ1-6
V gene: TRBV7-9
CDR3 length: 15

CDR3 protein: CASRHSGYYEQYF
CDR3 DNA: TGTGCCAGTAGGCACTCGGGATACTACGAGCAGTACTTC
D gene: -
clone size: -
J gene: TRBJ2-7
V gene: TRBV19
CDR3 length: 13

CDR3 protein: CASSNGGACNSPLHF
CDR3 DNA: TGTGCCAGCAGCAACGGGGGGGCCTGTAATTCACCCCTCCACTTT
D gene: -
clone size: -
J gene: TRBJ1-6
V gene: TRBV21-1
CDR3 length: 15

CDR3 protein: CASSPPGAYYGYTF
CDR3 DNA: TGCGCCAGCAGCCCACCAGGGGCCTACTATGGCTACACCTTC
D gene: -
clone size: -
J gene: TRBJ1-2
V gene: TRBV5-1
CDR3 length: 14

CDR3 protein: CASSPARAPGNTIYF
CDR3 DNA: TGCGCCAGCAGCCCGGCGAGAGCCCCTGGAAACACCATATATTTT
D gene: -
clone size: -
J gene: TRBJ1-3
V gene: TRBV5-1
CDR3 length: 15

CDR3 protein: CASSLFGTIYF
CDR3 DNA: TGTGCCAGCAGTTTATTCGGCACCATATATTTT
D gene: -
clone size: -
J gene: TRBJ1-3
V gene: TRBV28
CDR3 length: 11

CDR3 protein: CSGAAQGNTEAFF
CDR3 DNA: TGCAGCGGTGCTGCCCAGGGGAACACTGAAGCTTTCTTT
D gene: -
clone size: -
J gene: TRBJ1-1
V gene: TRBV29-1
CDR3 length: 13

CDR3 protein: CASSEFSGPYEQYF
CDR3 DNA: TGTGCCAGCAGTGAATTCTCGGGACCTTACGAGCAGTACTTC
D gene: -
clone size: once
J gene: TRBJ2-7
V gene: TRBV6-1
CDR3 length: 14

CDR3 protein: CASSRDPSTDTQYF
CDR3 DNA: TGTGCCAGCAGCCGGGACCCCAGCACAGATACGCAGTATTTT
D gene: -
clone size: -
J gene: TRBJ2-3
V gene: TRBV28
CDR3 length: 14

CDR3 protein: CASSPPGLAGTGELFF
CDR3 DNA: TGTGCCAGCTCACCGCCGGGACTAGCGGGAACCGGGGAGCTGTTTTTT
D gene: TRBD2
clone size: -
J gene: TRBJ2-2
V gene: TRBV18
CDR3 length: 16

CDR3 protein: CASEEGGELFF
CDR3 DNA: TGCGCCAGCGAGGAGGGCGGGGAGCTGTTTTTT
D gene: -
clone size: medium-sized
J gene: TRBJ2-2
V gene: TRBV10-1
CDR3 length: 11

CDR3 protein: CASSYSSHRQPQHF
CDR3 DNA: TGTGCCAGCAGTTACTCGAGCCACCGACAGCCCCAGCATTTT
D gene: -
clone size: -
J gene: TRBJ1-5
V gene: TRBV6-5
CDR3 length: 14

CDR3 protein: CASSLLQTSGGADTQYF
CDR3 DNA: TGTGCCAGCAGCTTACTTCAGACTAGCGGGGGCGCAGATACGCAGTATTTT
D gene: TRBD2
clone size: -
J gene: TRBJ2-3
V gene: TRBV7-9
CDR3 length: 17

CDR3 protein: CASSPWQGADEQFF
CDR3 DNA: TGTGCCAGCAGCCCGTGGCAGGGGGCAGATGAGCAGTTCTTC
D gene: TRBD1
clone size: -
J gene: TRBJ2-1
V gene: TRBV7-3
CDR3 length: 14

CDR3 protein: CASSPPRTGGGYTF
CDR3 DNA: TGTGCCAGCAGCCCGCCTCGGACGGGGGGTGGCTACACCTTC
D gene: -
clone size: -
J gene: TRBJ1-2
V gene: TRBV5-5
CDR3 length: 14

CDR3 protein: CASSQDWVRPNTEAFF
CDR3 DNA: TGTGCCAGCAGCCAAGATTGGGTCCGGCCGAACACTGAAGCTTTCTTT
D gene: -
clone size: -
J gene: TRBJ1-1
V gene: TRBV14
CDR3 length: 16

CDR3 protein: CASSQERRGTTNEKLFF
CDR3 DNA: TGCGCCAGCAGCCAAGAGAGGAGGGGGACAACTAATGAAAAACTGTTTTTT
D gene: -
clone size: -
J gene: TRBJ1-4
V gene: TRBV4-1
CDR3 length: 17

CDR3 protein: CATQGGTIMTDTQYF
CDR3 DNA: TGTGCCACCCAGGGAGGGACTATTATGACAGATACGCAGTATTTT
D gene: TRBD2
clone size: -
J gene: TRBJ2-3
V gene: TRBV28
CDR3 length: 15

CDR3 protein: CASTPLGLRQRTQYF
CDR3 DNA: TGTGCCAGTACCCCCCTGGGGCTTAGGCAGCGGACCCAGTACTTC
D gene: -
clone size: -
J gene: TRBJ2-5
V gene: TRBV6-1
CDR3 length: 15

CDR3 protein: CASSLPSGGGPGNTIYF
CDR3 DNA: TGTGCCAGCAGTTTACCCTCAGGTGGGGGCCCGGGAAACACCATATATTTT
D gene: -
clone size: -
J gene: TRBJ1-3
V gene: TRBV28
CDR3 length: 17

CDR3 protein: CASSLLPETGGGYGYTF
CDR3 DNA: TGCGCCAGCAGCTTGTTACCCGAGACAGGGGGTGGGTATGGCTACACCTTC
D gene: TRBD1
clone size: -
J gene: TRBJ1-2
V gene: TRBV5-1
CDR3 length: 17

CDR3 protein: CASSTGVRRGGELFF
CDR3 DNA: TGTGCCAGTAGTACGGGGGTCCGGCGTGGAGGGGAGCTGTTTTTT
D gene: -
clone size: -
J gene: TRBJ2-2
V gene: TRBV19
CDR3 length: 15

CDR3 protein: CAWSRTLGYTF
CDR3 DNA: TGTGCCTGGAGCCGGACACTTGGCTACACCTTC
D gene: -
clone size: -
J gene: TRBJ1-2
V gene: TRBV30
CDR3 length: 11

CDR3 protein: CASSDMSGGNEKLFF
CDR3 DNA: TGCGCCAGCAGTGATATGTCCGGGGGGAATGAAAAACTGTTTTTT
D gene: -
clone size: -
J gene: TRBJ1-4
V gene: TRBV10-2
CDR3 length: 15

CDR3 protein: CASSARDRGEQYF
CDR3 DNA: TGCGCCAGCAGTGCGCGGGACAGGGGCGAGCAGTACTTC
D gene: TRBD1
clone size: -
J gene: TRBJ2-7
V gene: TRBV10-1
CDR3 length: 13

CDR3 protein: CASSPMDGRRTLHF
CDR3 DNA: TGTGCCAGCAGCCCTATGGACGGCCGCAGAACCCTCCACTTT
D gene: -
clone size: -
J gene: TRBJ1-6
V gene: TRBV7-2
CDR3 length: 14

CDR3 protein: CASSPWGDQPQHF
CDR3 DNA: TGTGCCAGCTCACCATGGGGTGATCAGCCCCAGCATTTT
D gene: -
clone size: few
J gene: TRBJ1-5
V gene: TRBV18
CDR3 length: 13

CDR3 protein: CASSGVTGPKSETQYF
CDR3 DNA: TGTGCCAGCAGTGGGGTTACAGGGCCGAAATCAGAGACCCAGTACTTC
D gene: -
clone size: -
J gene: TRBJ2-5
V gene: TRBV2
CDR3 length: 16

CDR3 protein: CASSFRRTGNQETQYF
CDR3 DNA: TGTGCCAGCAGTTTTCGGAGGACGGGGAACCAAGAGACCCAGTACTTC
D gene: -
clone size: -
J gene: TRBJ2-5
V gene: TRBV6-5
CDR3 length: 16

CDR3 protein: CASSLSGPYGYTF
CDR3 DNA: TGTGCCAGCAGCTTGTCAGGGCCCTATGGCTACACCTTC
D gene: -
clone size: -
J gene: TRBJ1-2
V gene: TRBV13
CDR3 length: 13

CDR3 protein: CASSTYSFLGPNEQFF
CDR3 DNA: TGTGCCAGTAGTACGTACAGTTTCCTCGGGCCAAATGAGCAGTTCTTC
D gene: -
clone size: -
J gene: TRBJ2-1
V gene: TRBV19
CDR3 length: 16

CDR3 protein: CASSSDGGVTDTQYF
CDR3 DNA: TGTGCCAGCAGCTCAGACGGGGGGGTCACAGATACGCAGTATTTT
D gene: TRBD2
clone size: -
J gene: TRBJ2-3
V gene: TRBV5-4
CDR3 length: 15

CDR3 protein: CASSPGGDKNYEQYF
CDR3 DNA: TGTGCCAGCAGCCCTGGGGGGGACAAGAACTACGAGCAGTACTTC
D gene: -
clone size: -
J gene: TRBJ2-7
V gene: TRBV28
CDR3 length: 15

CDR3 protein: CASSVQGRGETQYF
CDR3 DNA: TGCGCCAGCAGCGTACAGGGGAGAGGAGAGACCCAGTACTTC
D gene: TRBD1
clone size: -
J gene: TRBJ2-5
V gene: TRBV5-1
CDR3 length: 14

CDR3 protein: CASSGQGAGNQPQHF
CDR3 DNA: TGTGCCAGCAGTGGACAGGGGGCAGGCAATCAGCCCCAGCATTTT
D gene: TRBD1
clone size: -
J gene: TRBJ1-5
V gene: TRBV9
CDR3 length: 15

CDR3 protein: CASSWTHTEAFF
CDR3 DNA: TGTGCCAGCAGCTGGACCCACACTGAAGCTTTCTTT
D gene: -
clone size: -
J gene: TRBJ1-1
V gene: TRBV5-5
CDR3 length: 12

CDR3 protein: CAWSVKGLAGVTGETQYF
CDR3 DNA: TGTGCCTGGAGTGTAAAGGGACTAGCGGGAGTAACCGGGGAGACCCAGTACTTC
D gene: TRBD2
clone size: -
J gene: TRBJ2-5
V gene: TRBV30
CDR3 length: 18

CDR3 protein: CASSLAGSTGYEQYF
CDR3 DNA: TGTGCCAGCAGCTTAGCGGGTTCAACAGGGTACGAGCAGTACTTC
D gene: -
clone size: -
J gene: TRBJ2-7
V gene: TRBV7-9
CDR3 length: 15